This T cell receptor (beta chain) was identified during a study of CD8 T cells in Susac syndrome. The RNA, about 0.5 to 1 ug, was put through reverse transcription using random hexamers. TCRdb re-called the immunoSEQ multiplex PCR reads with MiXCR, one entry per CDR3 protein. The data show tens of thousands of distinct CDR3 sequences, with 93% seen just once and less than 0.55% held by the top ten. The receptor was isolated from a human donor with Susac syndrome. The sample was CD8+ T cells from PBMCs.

In DNA, the CDR3 is TGTGCCTGGAGTGTACGAGGGGATGATTCACCCCTCCACTTT. Its protein product is CAWSVRGDDSPLHF. This chain uses TRBV30 with TRBJ1-6; perhaps TRBD1 as D (5 bases). This CDR3 spans 14 amino acids. Per the germline V gene, CDR1 is GTSNPN and CDR2 is SVGIG (reference sequence). Trimming left V 0 bases short and J 8 bases short, with 11 bases between.